A single sample gave rise to the 24 T cell receptor beta chains below, sequenced in a study of OX40 agonist ivuxolimab in advanced cancers. The repertoire was sequenced with immunoSEQ multiplex PCR; TCRdb's copy has only in-frame clones and lacks some. This table has approximately 77,000 clones, 75% to 95% appearing once. Sequences were derived from CD4+ or CD8+ T cells sorted from blood, sampled in a trial of the OX40 agonist ivuxolimab. Receptors were obtained from an adult with an advanced solid tumor such as melanoma, head and neck, liver or kidney cancer.

The V call is TRBV6-1, the J call TRBJ2-5, with D unclear. Germline V gene sequence: CDR1 MNHNS, CDR2 SASEGT. This CDR3 region has 15 residues. V lost 4 bases and J lost 4, with 16 bases in between. The CDR3 nucleotides read TGTGCCAGCAGTGTTACGGGCGCAATGGGAGAGACCCAGTACTTC. It is translated as CASSVTGAMGETQYF.

The chain joins TRBV9 to TRBJ1-1; D is unresolved. The CDR3 is 14 amino acids. Trimming took 0 bases from V and 2 from J, leaving 8 bases between them. Germline CDR1 reads SGDLS; CDR2 reads YYNGEE. CDR3 sequence (DNA): TGTGCCAGCAGCGTAGACGTGGTAAACACTGAAGCTTTCTTT. Its protein is CASSVDVVNTEAFF.

This chain links TRBV9 with TRBJ2-7, with D possibly matching TRBD1 (6 bases). This CDR3 has 15 amino acids. Germline V gene data show CDR1 as SGDLS and CDR2 as YYNGEE. The V end was cut by 0 bases, the J end by 5 bases, with 15 bases between. The CDR3: CASSVGGLTLNEQYF. Written as DNA, the CDR3 is TGTGCCAGCAGCGTAGGGGGGCTTACCCTCAACGAGCAGTACTTC.

The chain recombines TRBV25-1 with TRBJ2-3; D is uncertain. V was trimmed by 5 bases and J by 5 bases, leaving 11 bases between them. The CDR3 spans 13 residues. Germline V gives CDR1 MGHDK, CDR2 SYGVNS. This CDR3 is CASSPWKGDTQYF. CDR3 bases: TGTGCCAGCAGTCCCTGGAAGGGAGATACGCAGTATTTT.

This clone was picked up one time. The chain couples TRBV27 to TRBJ2-5; D remains ambiguous. The V gene lost 6 bases and the J gene lost 4 bases, with 9 bases spanning the gap. CDR3 size: 12 residues. Germline-derived CDR1 and CDR2 are MNHEY and SMNVEV (reference sequence). The CDR3 coding sequence is TGTGCCAGCAGGCAGTCGGGAGAGACCCAGTACTTC. Its translation is CASRQSGETQYF.

The chain is built from TRBV6-6 and TRBJ2-3, with D maybe TRBD1 (5 bases). Trimming removed 4 bases at V and 0 bases at J, with 8 bases between. CDR1 and CDR2 from the germline V gene are MNHNY and SVGAGI (reference sequence). The CDR3 is 14 amino acids. The CDR3 loop is CASSSGHSTDTQYF. The CDR3 DNA reads as TGTGCCAGCAGTTCAGGGCATAGCACAGATACGCAGTATTTT.

The V and J genes are TRBV19 and TRBJ2-3, with TRBD1 identical over 8 bases. After removal of 3 bases from V and 6 bases from J, the junction contained 5 bases not matched to a gene. Germline CDR1 is LNHDA and CDR2 is SQIVND (reference sequence). The CDR3 is made up of 14 amino acids. CDR3 nucleotides: TGTGCCAGTAGTATTCAGGGGGCGCGGGATACGCAGTATTTT. Translated, it gives CASSIQGARDTQYF.

The V call is TRBV19, the J call TRBJ1-3; TRBD1 aligns across 7 bases. The V gene end was trimmed by 4 bases and the J gene end by 3 bases; junction bases not matched to a gene: 3. CDR3 length equals 14 residues. Germline assignment: CDR1 LNHDA and CDR2 SQIVND (reference sequence). In nucleotides, the CDR3 is TGTGCCAGTAGTACGGCAGGGGGTGGAAACACCATATATTTT. Protein sequence: CASSTAGGGNTIYF.

This chain uses TRBV6-5 with TRBJ2-7; 11 nucleotides align to TRBD2. V lost 4 bases, J lost 4 bases, and 3 bases stayed unmatched. The length of the CDR3 is 14 residues. From germline, CDR1 is MNHEY and CDR2 SVGAGI. The CDR3 here is CASSSGTSGYEQYF. Written as DNA, the CDR3 is TGTGCCAGCAGTTCCGGGACTAGCGGATACGAGCAGTACTTC.

The sample holds one count of this clone. The J gene is TRBJ1-3, the V gene TRBV28; D ambiguous. The CDR3 loop spans 15 amino acids. The germline V gene encodes CDR1 MDHEN and CDR2 SYDVKM. Trimming removed 4 bases from V and 3 bases from J, with 13 bases in between. The CDR3 sequence: CASSSAVGGGNTIYF. The CDR3 nucleotides are TGTGCCAGCAGTTCGGCCGTAGGCGGTGGAAACACCATATATTTT.

This chain links TRBV2 with TRBJ2-3; 12 bases are shared with TRBD2. The CDR3 is made up of 15 amino acids. Germline trimming cut 6 bases from V and 6 bases from J; bases unmatched to any gene: 7. Germline V gives CDR1 SNHLY, CDR2 FYNNEI. The CDR3 reads CASRSTLAGGDTQYF. The CDR3 region has the DNA TGTGCCAGCAGGTCTACCCTAGCGGGAGGGGATACGCAGTATTTT.

The chain is built from TRBV29-1 and TRBJ2-1; D unresolved. The length of the CDR3 is 14 residues. The germline CDR1 and CDR2 sequences are SQVTM and ANQGSEA. V lost 7 bases and J lost 7, with 20 bases in between. The CDR3 spells CSALGGLWGNEQFF. CDR3 DNA sequence: TGCAGCGCCCTCGGTGGCCTATGGGGAAATGAGCAGTTCTTC.

The rearrangement joins TRBV1 to TRBJ1-6. TRBV1 is a documented pseudogene. This CDR3 is 15 amino acids long. The CDR3: CTSSQDLGGNSPLHF. The CDR3, as DNA: TGCACCAGCAGCCAAGATTTGGGGGGGAATTCACCCCTCCACTTT.

The rearrangement links TRBV6-1 to TRBJ2-3; 7 nucleotides align to TRBD2. V lost 3 bases and J lost 7; bases outside the gene matches: 13. Per germline, CDR1 MNHNS and CDR2 SASEGT. The CDR3 covers 16 residues. CDR3 in amino acids: CASSDRLRGGGNTQYF. The CDR3 region has the DNA TGTGCCAGCAGTGATAGGTTGCGTGGGGGAGGGAATACGCAGTATTTT.

V usage is TRBV19 and J usage is TRBJ2-4; 7 bases match TRBD1. Germline-derived CDR1 and CDR2 are LNHDA and SQIVND (reference sequence). V dropped 4 bases and J dropped 12; count of bases not matched to a gene: 9. The CDR3 spans 13 residues. The CDR3 DNA reads TGTGCCAGTAGTACTAAACAGGGGACGGCTCAGTACTTC. Translated: CASSTKQGTAQYF. Together with reference TRBV19 and TRBJ2-4, the CDR3 gives the full variable domain: DGGITQSPKYLFRKEGQNVTLSCEQNLNHDAMYWYRQDPGQGLRLIYYSQIVNDFQKGDIAEGYSVSREKKESFPLTVTSAQKNPTAFYLCASSTKQGTAQYFGAGTRLSVL.

This clone was recorded once. The chain combines TRBV29-1 with TRBJ2-7, with D perhaps matching TRBD1 (5 bases). CDR3 length equals 13 residues. The germline V and J ends were trimmed by 7 bases and 2 bases, with 15 bases remaining between them. Germline CDR1 is SQVTM and CDR2 is ANQGSEA. The DNA for the CDR3 is TGCAGCGCAACGGAAGGGGCCCCCTACGAGCAGTACTTC. This encodes CSATEGAPYEQYF.

In DNA, the CDR3 is TGTGCCAGCAGCCCCCACTGGGGCCTTAGTAATGAGCAGTTCTTC. This codes for CASSPHWGLSNEQFF. The chain is built from TRBV9 and TRBJ2-1; a weak D match, TRBD1 (5 bases). Trimming shortened V by 4 bases and J by 7 bases, and 18 bases separated the two germline ends. CDR3 length: 15 residues. CDR1 SGDLS and CDR2 YYNGEE come from the germline V gene.

The chain links TRBV29-1 to TRBJ2-7; D perhaps matches TRBD1 (5 bases). The CDR3 is 13 amino acids. CDR1 is SQVTM and CDR2 is ANQGSEA in the germline V gene. Trimming removed 5 bases from V and 3 bases from J, with 14 bases in between. This chain's CDR3 is CSVRPDSFYEQYF. The CDR3 DNA is TGCAGCGTTCGACCCGACAGCTTCTACGAGCAGTACTTC.

This clone appeared a few times. The rearrangement joins TRBV12-5 to TRBJ1-2, with D uncertain. Trimming took off 0 bases at V and 8 bases at J, with 4 bases between the two ends. Germline-derived CDR1 and CDR2 are LGHNT and FRNRAP. The CDR3 covers 11 residues. CDR3 region: CASGLVGGYTF. The CDR3 DNA follows: TGTGCTAGTGGTTTGGTAGGGGGCTACACCTTC.

The chain combines TRBV18 with TRBJ2-7, with D hard to call. CDR1 is KGHSH, CDR2 LQKENI, per germline. V lost 1 base and J 6 bases, leaving 7 bases between the germline ends. The CDR3 is 12 amino acids. The CDR3 loop is CASSPLRSEQYF. In DNA form, the CDR3 reads TGTGCCAGCTCACCACTTCGTTCCGAGCAGTACTTC.

The J gene is TRBJ2-3, the V gene TRBV7-9; TRBD1 is a possible D gene (5 bases). V gave up 7 bases and J gave up 6 bases, with 8 bases separating them. CDR3 length: 11 amino acids. The germline V gene has CDR1 SEHNR and CDR2 FQNEAQ (reference sequence). CDR3 nucleotide sequence: TGTGCCAGCATTAGGGGCGATACGCAGTATTTT. It codes for CASIRGDTQYF.

The sample holds one count of this clone. The chain recombines TRBV5-1 with TRBJ1-6; D might be TRBD1 (5 bases). The CDR3 runs 16 residues. Per germline, CDR1 SGHRS and CDR2 YFSETQ. V was trimmed by 2 bases and J by 3 bases, leaving 12 bases between them. The CDR3 nucleotides are TGCGCCAGCAGCTTAGACAGCAACCTCTATAATTCACCCCTCCACTTT. Translating gives CASSLDSNLYNSPLHF.

The J gene is TRBJ2-7, the V gene TRBV21-1. TRBV21-1 is deemed a pseudogene. CDR3 length: 21 amino acids. Here the CDR3 reads CASASRVQGFRPSPVCDEQYF. The CDR3 DNA follows: TGTGCCAGCGCCTCAAGAGTGCAAGGTTTTCGGCCAAGTCCCGTCTGTGACGAGCAGTACTTC.

The chain recombines TRBV27 with TRBJ2-5; possibly TRBD1 or TRBD2 for D (5 bases each). The DNA end is a closer match to TRBJ2-7, so the J assignment may be wrong. The germline V gene has CDR1 MNHEY and CDR2 SMNVEV (reference sequence). CDR3 length equals 16 residues. CDR3 in amino acids: CASSLGEPRGRHEQYF. CDR3 coding DNA: TGTGCCAGCAGTTTGGGGGAGCCTAGGGGTCGTCACGAGCAGTACTTC.